This T cell receptor beta chain was identified in a study of CD8+ T cells in alopecia areata. Study results and limitations: Relative to normal scalp, lesional scalp, especially alopecia totalis/universalis, showed higher clonality.

From germline, CDR1 is SGDLS and CDR2 YYNGEE. The CDR3 length is 14 residues. Between the trimmed V and J ends, which lost 1 base and 3 bases, there was a span of 11 bases. About this clone itself: Its antigen is undetermined.

Sorting of the five patients' CD4+ cells gave CD25+CD127- cells as the output. Using a FACSAria, the CD4+ and CD8+ T cells were sorted from the PBMCs. Extraction and reverse transcription of RNA yielded cDNA as the sequencing template. Data came from immunoSEQ multiplex PCR; TCRdb stores just in-frame clones and leaves some out. The table lists 35,000 or so clones, around half of them singletons. The clonotype was recovered from a human donor with alopecia areata. The V call is TRBV9, the J call TRBJ2-7; no clear D gene. The sample comprised CD4+ Tregs sorted from blood. CDR3 in DNA: TGTGCCAGCAGCGTAACGGCCGGAGACTACGAGCAGTACTTC. This sequence encodes CASSVTAGDYEQYF.